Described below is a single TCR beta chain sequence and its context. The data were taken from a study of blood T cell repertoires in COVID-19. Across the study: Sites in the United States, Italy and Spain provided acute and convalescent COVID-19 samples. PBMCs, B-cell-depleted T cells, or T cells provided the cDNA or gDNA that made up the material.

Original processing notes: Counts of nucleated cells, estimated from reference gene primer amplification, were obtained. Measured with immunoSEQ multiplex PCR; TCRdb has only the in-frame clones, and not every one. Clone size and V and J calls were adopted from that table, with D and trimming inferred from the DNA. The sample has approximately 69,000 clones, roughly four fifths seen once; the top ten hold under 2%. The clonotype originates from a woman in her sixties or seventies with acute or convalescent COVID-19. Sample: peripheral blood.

CDR3 coding DNA: TGTGCCACCAGTGATAATACCGGGAACATAAAGGAAGCTTTCTTT. Translating gives CATSDNTGNIKEAFF. The rearrangement joins TRBV24-1 to TRBJ1-1, with no clear D. The V gene lost 3 bases and the J gene lost 8 bases, with 18 bases spanning the gap. The CDR3 is made up of 15 amino acids. Germline V lookup: CDR1 KGHDR, CDR2 SFDVKD.